The clone carrying this T cell receptor beta chain was detected ten times or more. MiXCR, applied by TCRdb to the RT-PCR reads, yields one record per CDR3 protein. The sample records 150,000 to 200,000 distinct CDR3 sequences, 10% to 15% being singletons. The sample originates from a study of response to subunit inactivated influenza vaccine. Trimming took off 9 bases at V and 3 bases at J, with 8 bases between the two ends. The germline V gene encodes CDR1 LGHNA and CDR2 YNFKEQ. The CDR3 contains 11 residues. The sample was also linked to a second study, of T cells expressing NK-cell markers. That paper adds: The authors made TCR beta cDNA libraries by 5'RACE template switching. This switching added a universal primer site and UMIs. Eight donors were sequenced, of whom seven were HCMV-seropositive, while the remaining one was HCMV-seronegative.

The rearrangement uses TRBV4-2 and TRBJ1-1; D might be TRBD1 (5 bases). This clonotype was sampled from a man aged 50 to 60 who received an inactivated influenza vaccine. Source: CD8+ T cells sorted from PBMCs, taken 11 to 12 days after vaccination. CDR3 DNA sequence: TGTGCCAGTAGACAGTACACTGAAGCTTTCTTT. It is translated as CASRQYTEAFF.